This TCR beta chain came from a study of response to subunit inactivated influenza vaccine (dated by TCRdb to the late 2010s). Background on the whole study: Deep quantitative profiling of the T cell receptor repertoire was used in the study to follow responses to a trivalent subunit inactivated influenza vaccine. What the research found in general, with its limitations: It was suggested by the authors that each seasonal influenza vaccination may recruit only a limited number of new T cells.

This clonotype showed up many times. It lacks a known antigen. One base away there is no much larger clone; base qualities are not given. Libraries were prepared through RT-PCR. TCRdb names Illumina HiSeq 2500 as the instrument used. The raw public data were reprocessed by TCRdb itself: fastp quality trimming at Q25, MiXCR clonotype calling, in-frame beta chains only. Identical CDR3 protein sequences are pooled into one entry, listed with their most common genes and DNA. A total of 650,000 to 800,000 distinct CDR3 sequences appear in this sample, roughly 14% of them only once. Clones ranked in the top ten supply less than 7% of the sample. This TCR was recovered from a man in his fifties who received an inactivated influenza vaccine. Donor details come from another sample of the same person, matched by shared clones. Sequences were derived from PBMCs from blood, sampled less than 15 days before vaccination.

The DNA sequence follows: TGTGCCAGCAGCTTATCTGGCGGGGGGGCCGGGGAGCTGTTTTTT. This encodes CASSLSGGGAGELFF. The rearranged chain carries TRBV7-2 and TRBJ2-2; 9 nucleotides in the junction match TRBD2. From its cysteine to its phenylalanine, the CDR3 spans 15 amino acids. The retained sequence is limited to the CDR3, 45 bases, with the frame set at the first base. V is pruned by 2 bases and J by 6 bases, leaving 4 bases of the junction without a gene match. Per the germline V gene, SGHTA is the CDR1 and FQGNSA is the CDR2. Reference TRBV7-2 and TRBJ2-2 genes cover what lies past the CDR3, so the full variable domain is GAGVSQSPSNKVTEKGKDVELRCDPISGHTALYWYRQSLGQGLEFLIYFQGNSAPDKSGLPSDRFSAERTGGSVSTLTIQRTQQEDSAVYLCASSLSGGGAGELFFGEGSRLTVL.